This T cell receptor (beta chain) was profiled in a study of OX40 agonist ivuxolimab in advanced cancers. This CDR3 contains 12 residues. Trimming cost V 5 bases and J 3 bases, with 5 bases left between them. The germline V gene encodes CDR1 SGHTA and CDR2 FQGNSA. This table comes from immunoSEQ multiplex PCR, and its TCRdb copy is limited to in-frame clones, with some not included. The table lists 45,000 or so clones, more than 70% of them singletons. This clonotype was obtained from an adult with an advanced solid tumor such as melanoma, head and neck, liver or kidney cancer. The specimen was CD4+ or CD8+ T cells sorted from blood, collected in a trial of the OX40 agonist ivuxolimab. This chain links TRBV7-2 with TRBJ1-5, with unresolved D. CDR3 sequence: CASSPFNQPQHF. DNA for the CDR3: TGTGCCAGCAGCCCCTTCAATCAGCCCCAGCATTTT.